Here is one TCR beta chain with its context. What it recognizes is unknown. This entry is derived from a study of a mutant IDH1 vaccine in newly diagnosed glioma. Points from the study as a whole: Apparently, pseudoprogression bore no relation to changes among the top peripheral T cell clonotypes.

Sequencing was performed with immunoSEQ multiplex PCR; in TCRdb, only in-frame clones are kept and a portion is missing. The sample carries approximately 44,000 clones, 70% to 85% recorded once. From germline, CDR1 is MNHEY and CDR2 SVGAGI. The V segment lost 5 bases and the J segment 5 bases; nucleotides outside the gene matches: 5. The CDR3 totals 14 residues. Indicated time point: week 23, last vaccination. Every vaccination contained 300 ug of the mutant IDH1 20-mer peptide and was paired with topical imiquimod. This chain joins TRBV6-5 and TRBJ1-2; TRBD1 aligns across 10 bases. The sequenced sample was PBMCs, obtained from a glioma patient whose treatment included an IDH1 peptide vaccine. The origin of this receptor is a woman younger than 35 with glioma. Some clones in this sample may be carry-over from other donors' samples. CDR3 nucleotide sequence: TGTGCCAGCAGTATCCCGGGACAGGGGTATGGCTACACCTTC. This translates into CASSIPGQGYGYTF.